This T cell receptor beta chain was found in a study of shared clonotypes between healthy human individuals (TCRdb year 2020). Regarding the complete study: The cohort included a few men and two women between 18 and 49 years of age. To increase sequencing depth and limit assay-specific biases, TCR repertoire library preparation and sequencing were carried out by different laboratories using diverse techniques. For each donor, CD4 naive and CD4 memory were each run on three plates, CD8 naive on two plates, and CD8 memory on one plate. Each donor's leukapheresis produced roughly between about 0.9 and 9.5 billion PBMCs. To estimate repertoire size and how much clonotypes are shared between individuals, the study performed deep sequencing of blood TCR repertoires from five healthy adults. Broader findings and caveats from the paper: Across a few donors, around 5% of naive CD4, more than 3% of naive CD8, 2% to 2.5% of memory CD4, and about 0.4% of memory CD8 clonotypes were shared. Based on pairwise subsampling, the degree of clonotype sharing among donors was expected to be affected by sequencing depth. Even with the large sequencing depth, rarefaction of the sorted-subset datasets indicated that sequencing was incomplete. Naive subsets generally had larger estimated clonotype richness than memory subsets. Because the study included only a small number of donors, the genetic and exposure-history diversity represented was limited. Compared with non-shared clonotypes, the clonotypes found in all four sorted-subset donors had higher generation probabilities. Sampling was limited to blood, and TCR repertoires in tissue likely differ from TCR repertoires in blood.

As for this clone: Its antigen has not been determined. Base qualities were left out, and no much larger clone turns up one base away.

TCR CDR3 regions were amplified from genomic DNA by multiplex PCR using the deep immunoSEQ assay. For each cell subset, the extracted genomic DNA was distributed evenly across all wells of several immunoSEQ 96-well plates, and each plate served as one replicate. For sorted subsets, 200 ng of genomic DNA, equivalent to some 33,000 T cell genomes, went into each replicate PCR. Purified libraries were measured with a Qubit 3.0 fluorometer, size-checked on a Bioanalyzer 2100, and measured again with the KAPA Library Quantification kit. Every immunoSEQ 96-well plate was sequenced on a separate single-read 150-cycle Illumina NextSeq 550 flow cell. The original methods were these. The immunoSEQ output contained only junctional sequences without quality scores, so filtering could not match that applied to full-length reads. Sequences were annotated with PyIR, a Python wrapper for IgBLAST v1.9, and V/J genes and CDR3 were assigned using IMGT germline references. Reads were removed for weak V/J assignments (E-value above 1e-6), missing CDR3, stop codons, out-of-frame junctions, or ambiguous translated residues. V3J clonotypes were defined as sequences sharing the same inferred V gene, J gene, and CDR3 amino acid sequence. Percentage overlap between repertoires was calculated by dividing the number of shared unique clonotypes by the size of the smaller repertoire. Richness of each repertoire was evaluated using RTK rarefaction, the Chao1 estimator, and Recon v2.1 estimates of unobserved clonotypes. OLGA was used to compute generation probabilities for all TCRbeta clonotypes that the gDNA method yielded from a handful of donors. Sourced from immuneACCESS, this table was stored by TCRdb with only in-frame sequences that have V and J called. A share of the clones is absent; for the studies checked, an unresolved V gene accounts for under half, and the remainder has no known explanation. V, J and clone size reflect that table, while D and trimming were determined from the DNA. The sample has 2 million or so clones on record, roughly 94% of them singletons. 0.13% of the sample lies in the top ten.

V gives up 1 base and J gives up 10 bases, and the segment between their germline ends measures 12 bases. Spanning cysteine to phenylalanine, the CDR3 consists of 14 amino acids. CDR3 DNA is the only sequence kept; it has 42 bases, read in frame from the first base. According to the germline V gene, CDR1 reads SGHRS and CDR2 reads YFSETQ. The donors were healthy, HIV-negative adults with no recently reported acute infections or vaccinations. Every donor was a Caucasian adult residing in Nashville, Tennessee, USA. Magnetic negative selection was used to enrich CD4+ T cells, after which naive cells were positively selected on CD45RA and the negative fraction became the memory subset. Blood was collected by leukapheresis, and PBMCs were isolated by Ficoll-Histopaque density gradient centrifugation and then cryopreserved in liquid nitrogen vapor phase. Analytical flow cytometry was used to check the purity and quantity of each magnetically sorted T cell population. Each sorted fraction had its genomic DNA isolated and then quantified by UV absorbance on a Nanodrop 2000c.

This receptor was taken from a man between 18 and 35 years old in good health. The source material was naive CD4+ T cells sorted from blood. The cell subset or site label corresponds to: CD45RA+ positively selected. In this chain, TRBV5-1 is recombined with TRBJ1-6, with the D gene not clear enough to name. The CDR3 sequence is CASSLRQVESPLHF. The DNA is TGCGCCAGCAGCTTGAGGCAGGTTGAGTCACCCCTCCACTTT.